What follows describes a single TCR beta chain. In the authors' workflow: Nucleated cell counts were estimated from reference gene primer amplification. Profiled with immunoSEQ multiplex PCR; TCRdb holds only in-frame clones, not every one. D and trimming come from the DNA, and the V and J calls and clone size come from that table. The sample holds 270,000 or so clones, about 91% seen once. Participants were placed into cohorts based on the clinical history they reported. Each exposed participant met a COVID-19 case in the 2 weeks preceding study entry. The data originate from a study of blood T cell repertoires in COVID-19. This clonotype was obtained from a man aged 40-49 years who had been exposed to COVID-19. The sequenced material came from PBMCs or T cells enriched from blood (not recorded which).

The CDR3 sequence: CASSVPLTGTSGRESTDTQYF. The CDR3 DNA reads as TGTGCCAGCAGCGTACCACTTACCGGGACTAGCGGGAGGGAGAGCACAGATACGCAGTATTTT. The chain uses TRBV9 and TRBJ2-3; 16 bases match TRBD2. J lost 0 bases, V lost 1 base, and 11 bases had no gene match. CDR1 is SGDLS, CDR2 YYNGEE, per germline. The CDR3 runs 21 residues.